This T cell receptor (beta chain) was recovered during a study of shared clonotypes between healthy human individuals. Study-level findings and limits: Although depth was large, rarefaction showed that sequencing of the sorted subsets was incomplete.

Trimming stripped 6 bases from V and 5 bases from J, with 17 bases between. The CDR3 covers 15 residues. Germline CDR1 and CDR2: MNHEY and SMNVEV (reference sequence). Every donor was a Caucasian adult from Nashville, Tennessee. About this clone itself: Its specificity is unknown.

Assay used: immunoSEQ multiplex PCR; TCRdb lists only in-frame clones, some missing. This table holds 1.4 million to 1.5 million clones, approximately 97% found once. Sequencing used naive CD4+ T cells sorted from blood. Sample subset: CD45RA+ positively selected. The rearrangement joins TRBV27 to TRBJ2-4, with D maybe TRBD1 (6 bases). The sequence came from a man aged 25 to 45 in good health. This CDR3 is CASRHRWDTENIQYF. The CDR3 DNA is TGTGCCAGCAGACACAGATGGGACACCGAAAACATTCAGTACTTC.